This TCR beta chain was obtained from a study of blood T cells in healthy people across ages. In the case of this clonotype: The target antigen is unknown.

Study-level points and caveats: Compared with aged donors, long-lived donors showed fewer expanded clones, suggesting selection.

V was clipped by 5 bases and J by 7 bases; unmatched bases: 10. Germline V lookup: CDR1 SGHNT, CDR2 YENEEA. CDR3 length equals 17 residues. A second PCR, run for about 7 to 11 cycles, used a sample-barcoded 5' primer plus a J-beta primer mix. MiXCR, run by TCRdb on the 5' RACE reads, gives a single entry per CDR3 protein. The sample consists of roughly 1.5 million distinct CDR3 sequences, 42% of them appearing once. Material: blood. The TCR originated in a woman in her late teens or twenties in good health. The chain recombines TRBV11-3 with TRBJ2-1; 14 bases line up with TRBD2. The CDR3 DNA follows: TGTGCCAGCAGCGACAGGACTAGCGGGAGGATCCCTAATGAGCAGTTCTTC. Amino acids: CASSDRTSGRIPNEQFF.